One sample yielded the 17 T cell receptor beta chains listed below, sequenced in a study of T cells after yellow fever vaccination. MiXCR was run by TCRdb on the 5' RACE reads, yielding one entry per CDR3 protein. The table shows under 600,000 distinct CDR3 sequences, with around a fifth occurring only once. The sample here was PBMCs, taken approximately 22 days after the first yellow fever vaccination. These receptors were collected from a man between 18 and 35 years old who received the YFV17D yellow fever vaccine.

This clonotype was detected only a few times. The chain links TRBV7-8 to TRBJ2-2; the match to TRBD1 covers 7 bases. CDR3 length: 15 amino acids. V lost 6 bases, J lost 2 bases, and 6 bases stayed unmatched. Germline values: CDR1 SGHVS, CDR2 FQNEAQ. CDR3 loop: CASRITGVNTGELFF. The CDR3 nucleotides are TGTGCCAGCAGGATTACAGGGGTTAACACCGGGGAGCTGTTTTTT.

The table lists this clonotype with a few counts. The chain joins TRBV6-1 to TRBJ2-5, with 9 bases that match TRBD2. Germline-derived CDR1 and CDR2 are MNHNS and SASEGT. The CDR3 covers 15 residues. V gave up 6 bases and J gave up 5 bases; unmatched junction bases: 10. The CDR3 loop reads CASRPTAGGLETQYF. CDR3 DNA: TGTGCCAGCAGACCCACTGCGGGGGGGCTGGAGACCCAGTACTTC.

The V and J genes are TRBV5-1 and TRBJ2-1, with 8 nucleotides matching TRBD2. Germline V gene data show CDR1 as SGHRS and CDR2 as YFSETQ. J gave up 6 bases and V 0 bases, and 17 bases lay outside the gene matches. The CDR3 totals 19 residues. As DNA, the CDR3 is TGCGCCAGCAGCTTGGGAGCGGGGCCCGGGACTAGAGTATTCAATGAGCAGTTCTTC. The encoded protein is CASSLGAGPGTRVFNEQFF. Together with reference TRBV5-1 and TRBJ2-1, the CDR3 gives the full variable domain: KAGVTQTPRYLIKTRGQQVTLSCSPISGHRSVSWYQQTPGQGLQFLFEYFSETQRNKGNFPGRFSGRQFSNSRSEMNVSTLELGDSALYLCASSLGAGPGTRVFNEQFFGPGTRLTVL.

In this sample, this clonotype turned up a few times. CDR3 sequence (DNA): TGCAGCGTTGAACAACAAGAGACCCAGTACTTC. Protein: CSVEQQETQYF. The chain joins TRBV29-1 to TRBJ2-5; D unclear. The CDR3 sequence is 11 residues long. From germline, CDR1 is SQVTM and CDR2 ANQGSEA. The ends were cut back, 2 bases at V and 2 bases at J, with 3 bases in the middle.

This rearrangement joins TRBV18 to TRBJ2-1; weak D call: TRBD1 (6 bases). Per the germline V gene, CDR1 is KGHSH and CDR2 is LQKENI. CDR3 length: 13 amino acids. The V end was cut by 2 bases, the J end by 9 bases, with 11 bases between. The CDR3 DNA reads as TGTGCCAGCTCACCAGGACAGAGGGGTGAGCAGTTCTTC. Translated, it gives CASSPGQRGEQFF.

The rearrangement joins TRBV20-1 to TRBJ2-1; D is ambiguous. CDR1 is DFQATT and CDR2 is SNEGSKA in the germline V gene (reference sequence). The ends were cut back, 1 base at V and 0 bases at J, with 16 bases in the middle. This CDR3 is 17 amino acids long. The CDR3 here is CSARAVRVFSSYNEQFF. The CDR3 region has the DNA TGCAGTGCTAGAGCCGTACGTGTCTTTAGCTCCTACAATGAGCAGTTCTTC.

V is TRBV4-3 and J is TRBJ2-7, with TRBD2 identical over 7 bases. V shed 2 bases, J shed 2 bases, and the junction held 9 bases outside the gene matches. Germline V gene data show CDR1 as LGHNA and CDR2 as YSLEER. The CDR3 runs 16 residues. CDR3 amino acids: CASSQYSSGGAYEQYF. The CDR3 DNA reads as TGCGCCAGCAGCCAATACTCGAGTGGGGGGGCCTACGAGCAGTACTTC.

This chain connects TRBV7-2 to TRBJ1-2; D is ambiguous. Germline-derived CDR1 and CDR2 are SGHTA and FQGNSA. The V gene lost 3 bases and the J gene lost 1 base, with 12 bases spanning the gap. The CDR3 runs 15 residues. The CDR3 spells CASSFGEFRNYGYTF. CDR3 nucleotides: TGTGCCAGCAGCTTCGGGGAATTTCGTAACTATGGCTACACCTTC.

This clonotype has only a few counts. The rearrangement uses TRBV28 and TRBJ2-7; D unclear. The germline V gene encodes CDR1 MDHEN and CDR2 SYDVKM. Between the trimmed V and J ends, which lost 3 bases and 2 bases, there was a span of 14 bases. This CDR3 spans 15 amino acids. The CDR3 sequence is CASSFRGRTAYEQYV. CDR3 coding DNA: TGTGCCAGCAGTTTCCGCGGACGGACCGCCTACGAGCAGTACGTC.

This clonotype was recorded a few times. CDR3 coding DNA: TGTGCCAGCAGTGAACAGGGGGCCTATAATTCACCCCTCCACTTT. This sequence encodes CASSEQGAYNSPLHF. The chain carries TRBV25-1 and TRBJ1-6, with 7 bases that match TRBD1. V shed 2 bases, J shed 2 bases, and the junction held 0 bases outside the gene matches. The CDR3 runs 15 residues. Germline CDR1 reads MGHDK; CDR2 reads SYGVNS.

This clonotype was observed many times. The chain has TRBV24-1 and TRBJ1-2; D is possibly TRBD1 (6 bases). Trimming stripped 7 bases from V and 8 bases from J, with 16 bases between. The germline CDR1 and CDR2 sequences are KGHDR and SFDVKD. The CDR3 sequence is 13 residues long. CDR3 amino acids: CATRDPGEGGYTF. The CDR3 DNA sequence: TGTGCCACCAGGGATCCAGGGGAGGGAGGCTACACCTTC.

The genes are TRBV4-2 and TRBJ2-3; possible D gene TRBD2, 6 bases. The V gene lost 8 bases and the J gene lost 0 bases, with 24 bases spanning the gap. The CDR3 length is 18 residues. Germline lookup yields CDR1 LGHNA and CDR2 YNFKEQ. The DNA of the CDR3 is TGTGCCAGCGGAACTACCGGGACTTATTATTTTAGCACAGATACGCAGTATTTT. This translates into CASGTTGTYYFSTDTQYF.

The gene calls are TRBV7-9 and TRBJ2-3, with TRBD1 as a possible D gene (5 bases). The CDR3 spans 16 residues. The V and J ends lost 2 bases and 4 bases respectively, with 16 bases between them. Germline-derived CDR1 and CDR2 are SEHNR and FQNEAQ (reference sequence). CDR3 loop: CASSLRGRPEADTQYF. The CDR3 nucleotides read TGTGCCAGCAGCTTAAGGGGAAGGCCCGAAGCAGATACGCAGTATTTT.

The genes are TRBV12-5 and TRBJ2-1; the D gene is possibly TRBD1 (6 bases). V was cut by 6 bases and J by 6 bases, with 15 bases left in between. The CDR3 extends over 14 amino acids. Germline values: CDR1 LGHNT, CDR2 FRNRAP. CDR3 sequence: CASGPGVPSNEQFF. Here the CDR3 DNA reads TGTGCTAGTGGCCCAGGGGTTCCTTCCAATGAGCAGTTCTTC.

This clonotype was observed a few times. The rearrangement links TRBV12-3 or TRBV12-4 to TRBJ2-1; D is unclear. The V end was cut by 1 base, the J end by 0 bases, with 10 bases between. The CDR3 is 16 amino acids. CDR3 sequence (DNA): TGTGCCAGCAGTTTAGAGACGGTTAGCTCCTACAATGAGCAGTTCTTC. It is translated as CASSLETVSSYNEQFF.

The V call is TRBV6-2 or TRBV6-3, the J call TRBJ2-1; tentative D call: TRBD1 (5 bases). The CDR3 spans 16 residues. CDR1 and CDR2 from the germline V gene are MNHEY and SVGEGT. V gave up 6 bases and J gave up 4 bases, with 19 bases separating them. CDR3 sequence (DNA): TGTGCCAGCAGAGAGACCCTCCAAGGGGTTTACAATGAGCAGTTCTTC. Translation: CASRETLQGVYNEQFF.

The V gene is TRBV6-5, the J gene TRBJ2-3; either TRBD1 or TRBD2 may supply D (5 bases each). V was cut by 0 bases and J by 5 bases, with 9 bases left in between. This CDR3 spans 14 amino acids. Germline values: CDR1 MNHEY, CDR2 SVGAGI. The DNA of the CDR3 is TGTGCCAGCAGTTACTCGGGGGTTCAAGATACGCAGTATTTT. As protein: CASSYSGVQDTQYF.